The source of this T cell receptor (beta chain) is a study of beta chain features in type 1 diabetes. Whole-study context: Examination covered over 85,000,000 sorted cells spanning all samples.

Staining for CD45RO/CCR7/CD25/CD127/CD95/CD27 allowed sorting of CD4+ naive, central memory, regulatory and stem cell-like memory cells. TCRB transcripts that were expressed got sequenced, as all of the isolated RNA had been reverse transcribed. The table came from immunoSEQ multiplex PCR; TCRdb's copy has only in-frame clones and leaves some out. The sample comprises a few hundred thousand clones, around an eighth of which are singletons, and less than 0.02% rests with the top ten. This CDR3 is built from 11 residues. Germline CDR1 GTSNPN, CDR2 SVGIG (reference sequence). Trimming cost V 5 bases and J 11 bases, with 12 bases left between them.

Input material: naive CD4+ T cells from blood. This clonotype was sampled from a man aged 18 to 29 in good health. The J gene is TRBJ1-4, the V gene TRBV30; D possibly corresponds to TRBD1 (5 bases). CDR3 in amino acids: CAWAGADKLFF. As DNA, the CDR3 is TGTGCCTGGGCTGGGGCCGATAAACTGTTTTTT.